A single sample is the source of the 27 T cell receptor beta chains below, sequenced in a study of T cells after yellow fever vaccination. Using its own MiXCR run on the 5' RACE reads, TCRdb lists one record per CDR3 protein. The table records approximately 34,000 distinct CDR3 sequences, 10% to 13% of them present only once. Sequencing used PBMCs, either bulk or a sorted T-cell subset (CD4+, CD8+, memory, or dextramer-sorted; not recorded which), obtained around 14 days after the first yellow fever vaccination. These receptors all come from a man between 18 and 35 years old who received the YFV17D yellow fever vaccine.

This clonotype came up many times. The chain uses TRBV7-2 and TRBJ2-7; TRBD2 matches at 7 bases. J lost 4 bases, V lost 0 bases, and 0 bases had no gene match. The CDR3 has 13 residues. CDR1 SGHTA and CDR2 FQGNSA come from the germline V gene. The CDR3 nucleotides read TGTGCCAGCAGCTTAGCGGGGGGGTACGAGCAGTACTTC. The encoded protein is CASSLAGGYEQYF.

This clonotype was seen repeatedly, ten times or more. The CDR3 nucleotides are TGTGCCAGCAGCGAAACAGGGGCCTCTGGGGCCAACGTCCTGACTTTC. Translating gives CASSETGASGANVLTF. V usage is TRBV9 and J usage is TRBJ2-6; 7 bases fit TRBD1. V gave up 3 bases and J gave up 0 bases; unmatched junction bases: 3. The V gene's germline CDR1 is SGDLS and CDR2 YYNGEE. The CDR3 is 16 amino acids.

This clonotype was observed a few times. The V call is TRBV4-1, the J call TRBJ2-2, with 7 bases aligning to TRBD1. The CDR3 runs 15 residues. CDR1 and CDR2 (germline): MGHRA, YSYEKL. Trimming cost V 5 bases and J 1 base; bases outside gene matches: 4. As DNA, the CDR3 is TGCGCCAGCAGCAGAGGACAGGAGAACACCGGGGAGCTGTTTTTT. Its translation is CASSRGQENTGELFF.

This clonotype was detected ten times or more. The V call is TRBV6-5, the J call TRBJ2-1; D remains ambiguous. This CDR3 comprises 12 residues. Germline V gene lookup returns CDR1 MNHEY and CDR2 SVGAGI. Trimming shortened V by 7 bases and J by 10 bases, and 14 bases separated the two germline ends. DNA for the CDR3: TGTGCCAGCAACCACCCCTCTTTAGAGCAGTTCTTC. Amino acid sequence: CASNHPSLEQFF.

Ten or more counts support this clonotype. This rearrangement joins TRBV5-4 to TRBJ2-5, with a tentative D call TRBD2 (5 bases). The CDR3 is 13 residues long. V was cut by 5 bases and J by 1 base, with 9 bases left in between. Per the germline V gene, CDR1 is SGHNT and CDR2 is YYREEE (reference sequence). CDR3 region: CASRREFQETQYF. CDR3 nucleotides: TGTGCCAGCAGGAGGGAGTTCCAAGAGACCCAGTACTTC.

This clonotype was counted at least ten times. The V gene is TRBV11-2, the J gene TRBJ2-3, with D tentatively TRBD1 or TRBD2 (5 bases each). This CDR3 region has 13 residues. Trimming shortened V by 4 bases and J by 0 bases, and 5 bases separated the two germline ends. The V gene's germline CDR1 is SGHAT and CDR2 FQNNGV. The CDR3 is CASSWDSTDTQYF. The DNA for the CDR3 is TGTGCCAGCAGCTGGGACAGCACAGATACGCAGTATTTT.

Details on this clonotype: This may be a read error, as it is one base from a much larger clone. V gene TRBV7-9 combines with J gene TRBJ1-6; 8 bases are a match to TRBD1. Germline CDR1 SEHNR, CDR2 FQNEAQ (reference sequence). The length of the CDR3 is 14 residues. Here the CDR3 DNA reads TGTGCCAGCTGCTTAATGACAGGGGATTCACCCCTCCACTTT. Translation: CASCLMTGDSPLHF. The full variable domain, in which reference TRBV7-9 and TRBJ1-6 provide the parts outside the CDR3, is DTGVSQNPRHKITKRGQNVTFRCDPISEHNRLYWYRQTLGQGPEFLTYFQNEAQLEKSRLLSDRFSAERPKGSFSTLEIQRTEQGDSAMYLCASCLMTGDSPLHFGNGTRLTVT.

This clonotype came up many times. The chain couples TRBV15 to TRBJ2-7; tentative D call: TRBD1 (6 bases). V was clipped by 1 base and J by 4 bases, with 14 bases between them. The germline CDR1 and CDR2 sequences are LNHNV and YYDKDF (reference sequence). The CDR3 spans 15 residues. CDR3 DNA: TGTGCCACCAGCAGAGGGGGGCAATTGGATTACGAGCAGTACTTC. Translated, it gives CATSRGGQLDYEQYF.

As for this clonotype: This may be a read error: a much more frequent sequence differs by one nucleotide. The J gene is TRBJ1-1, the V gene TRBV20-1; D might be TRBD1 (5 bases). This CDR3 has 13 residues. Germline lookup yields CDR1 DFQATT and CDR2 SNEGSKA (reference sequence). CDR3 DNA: TGCAGTGCTAGGGACATGGTGAACACTGAAGCTTTATTT. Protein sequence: CSARDMVNTEALF.

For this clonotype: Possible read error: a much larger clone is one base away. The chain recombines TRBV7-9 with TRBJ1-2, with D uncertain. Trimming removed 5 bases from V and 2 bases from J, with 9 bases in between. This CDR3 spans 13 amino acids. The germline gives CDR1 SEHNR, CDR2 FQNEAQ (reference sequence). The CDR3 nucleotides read TGTGCCAGCAGCCAAACAGTGAACTATGGCTACACCTTC. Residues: CASSQTVNYGYTF.

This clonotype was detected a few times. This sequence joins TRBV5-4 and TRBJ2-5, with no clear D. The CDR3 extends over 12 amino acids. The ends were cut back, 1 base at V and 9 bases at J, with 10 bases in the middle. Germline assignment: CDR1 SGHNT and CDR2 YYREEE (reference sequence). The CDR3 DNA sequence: TGTGCCAGCAGCTTGAATTACCCTCCCCAGTACTTC. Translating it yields CASSLNYPPQYF.

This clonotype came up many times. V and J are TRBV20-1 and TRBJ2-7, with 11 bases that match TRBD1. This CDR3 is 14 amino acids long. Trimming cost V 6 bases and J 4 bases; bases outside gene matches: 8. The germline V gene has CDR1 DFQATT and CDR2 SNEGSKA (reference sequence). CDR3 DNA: TGCAGTGCCCCCCGGGGACAGGGGGGTTACGAGCAGTACGTC. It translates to CSAPRGQGGYEQYV.

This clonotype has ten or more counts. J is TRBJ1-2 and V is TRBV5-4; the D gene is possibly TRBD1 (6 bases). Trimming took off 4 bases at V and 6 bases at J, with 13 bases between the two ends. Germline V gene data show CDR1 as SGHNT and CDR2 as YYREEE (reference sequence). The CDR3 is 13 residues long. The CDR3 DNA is TGTGCCAGCAGCCCCGACAGGAATCATGGCTACACCTTC. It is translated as CASSPDRNHGYTF.

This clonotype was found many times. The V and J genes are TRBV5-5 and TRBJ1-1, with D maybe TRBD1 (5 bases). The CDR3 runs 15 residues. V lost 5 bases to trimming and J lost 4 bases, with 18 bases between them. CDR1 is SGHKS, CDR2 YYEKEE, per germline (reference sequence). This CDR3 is CASSMGGSVGTEAFF. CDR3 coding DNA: TGTGCCAGCAGTATGGGGGGTAGTGTGGGCACTGAAGCTTTCTTT.

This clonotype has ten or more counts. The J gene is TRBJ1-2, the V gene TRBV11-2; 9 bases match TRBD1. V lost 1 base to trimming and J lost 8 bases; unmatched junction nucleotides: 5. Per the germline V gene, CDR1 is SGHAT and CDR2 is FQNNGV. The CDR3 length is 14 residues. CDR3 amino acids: CASSLGQGGIGYTF. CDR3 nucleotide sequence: TGTGCCAGCAGCTTAGGACAGGGGGGAATAGGCTACACCTTC.

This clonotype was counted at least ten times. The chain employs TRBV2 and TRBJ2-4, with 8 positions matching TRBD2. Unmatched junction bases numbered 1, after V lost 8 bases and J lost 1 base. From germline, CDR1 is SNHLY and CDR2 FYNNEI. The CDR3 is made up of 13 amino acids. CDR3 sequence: CASRGGAKNIQYF. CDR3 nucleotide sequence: TGTGCCAGCCGGGGGGGTGCCAAAAACATTCAGTACTTC.

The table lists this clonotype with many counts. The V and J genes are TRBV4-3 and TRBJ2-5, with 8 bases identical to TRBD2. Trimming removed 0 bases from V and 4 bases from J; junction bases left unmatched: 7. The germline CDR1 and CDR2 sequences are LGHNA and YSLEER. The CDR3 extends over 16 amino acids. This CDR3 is CASSQDGGGTAETQYF. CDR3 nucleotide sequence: TGCGCCAGCAGCCAAGATGGCGGGGGGACCGCAGAGACCCAGTACTTC.

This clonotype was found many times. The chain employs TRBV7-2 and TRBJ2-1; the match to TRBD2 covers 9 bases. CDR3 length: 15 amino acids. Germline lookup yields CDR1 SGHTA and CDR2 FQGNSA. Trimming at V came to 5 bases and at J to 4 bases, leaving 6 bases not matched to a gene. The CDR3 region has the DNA TGTGCCAGCAGCCCCGCGGGGGGGCCTTACAATGAGCAGTTCTTC. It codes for CASSPAGGPYNEQFF.

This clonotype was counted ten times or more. The CDR3 DNA reads TGCAGTGCAGAGACTGGTAATTGGGTCTCCGAGCAGTACTTC. This sequence encodes CSAETGNWVSEQYF. This rearrangement joins TRBV20-1 to TRBJ2-7, with unresolved D. CDR3 size: 14 residues. Trimming took off 6 bases at V and 6 bases at J, with 21 bases between the two ends. CDR1 and CDR2 from the germline V gene are DFQATT and SNEGSKA (reference sequence).

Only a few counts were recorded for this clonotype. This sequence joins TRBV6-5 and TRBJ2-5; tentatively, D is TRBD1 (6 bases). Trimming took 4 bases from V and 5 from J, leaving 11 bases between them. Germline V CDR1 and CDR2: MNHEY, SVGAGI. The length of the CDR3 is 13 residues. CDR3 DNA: TGTGCCAGCAGTTTGACAGGAGGCGAGACCCAGTACTTC. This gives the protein CASSLTGGETQYF.

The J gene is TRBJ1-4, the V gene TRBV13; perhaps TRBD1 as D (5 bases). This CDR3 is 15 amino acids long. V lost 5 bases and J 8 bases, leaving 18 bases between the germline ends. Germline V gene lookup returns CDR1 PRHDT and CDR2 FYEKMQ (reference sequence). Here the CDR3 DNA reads TGTGCCAGCAGCCACTTATTGACAGATCGGGAAAAACTGTTTTTT. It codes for CASSHLLTDREKLFF.

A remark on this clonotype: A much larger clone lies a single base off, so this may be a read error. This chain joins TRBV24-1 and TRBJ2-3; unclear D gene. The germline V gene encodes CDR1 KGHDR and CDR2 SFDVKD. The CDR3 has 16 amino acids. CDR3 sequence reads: CDTSDSLETGTDTQYF. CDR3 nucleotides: TGTGACACCAGTGATTCCCTGGAAACAGGCACAGATACGCAGTATTTT.

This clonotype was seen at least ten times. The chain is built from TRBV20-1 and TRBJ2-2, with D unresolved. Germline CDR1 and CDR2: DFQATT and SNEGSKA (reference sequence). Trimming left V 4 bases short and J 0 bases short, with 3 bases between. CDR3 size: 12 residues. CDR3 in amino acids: CSAITNTGELFF. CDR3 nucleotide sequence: TGCAGTGCTATCACGAACACCGGGGAGCTGTTTTTT.

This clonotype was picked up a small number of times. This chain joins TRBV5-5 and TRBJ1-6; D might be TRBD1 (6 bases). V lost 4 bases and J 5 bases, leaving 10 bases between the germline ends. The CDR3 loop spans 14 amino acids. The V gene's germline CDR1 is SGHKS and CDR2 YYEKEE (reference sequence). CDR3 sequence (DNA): TGTGCCAGCAGCCGAAGGGGGGATAATTCACCCCTCCACTTT. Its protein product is CASSRRGDNSPLHF.

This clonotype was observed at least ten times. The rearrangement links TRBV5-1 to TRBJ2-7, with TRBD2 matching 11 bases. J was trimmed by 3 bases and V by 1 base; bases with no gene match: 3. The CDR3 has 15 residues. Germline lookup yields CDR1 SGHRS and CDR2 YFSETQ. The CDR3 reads CASSLLAGGLYEQYF. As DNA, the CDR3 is TGCGCCAGCAGCTTGCTAGCGGGGGGCCTCTACGAGCAGTACTTC.

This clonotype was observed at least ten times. CDR3 bases: TGTGCCACCAGTGATTTGGGGTGGCAGTTCTTC. As protein: CATSDLGWQFF. The chain carries TRBV24-1 and TRBJ2-1; no clear D gene. The germline CDR1 and CDR2 sequences are KGHDR and SFDVKD. V shed 0 bases and J shed 12 bases, with 5 bases lying between them. The CDR3 sequence is 11 residues long.

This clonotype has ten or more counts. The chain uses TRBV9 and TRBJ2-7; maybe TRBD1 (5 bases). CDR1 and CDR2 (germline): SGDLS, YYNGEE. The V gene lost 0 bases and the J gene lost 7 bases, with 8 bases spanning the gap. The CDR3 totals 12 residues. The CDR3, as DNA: TGTGCCAGCAGCGTAGGGGCAGGGGAGCAGTACTTC. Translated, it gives CASSVGAGEQYF.